These 28 T cell receptor beta chains were sequenced from one sample in a study of Ad26.COV2.S vaccination and SARS-CoV-2 variants. TCRdb keeps only in-frame clones here, not all; method: immunoSEQ multiplex PCR. The table has some 460,000 clones, around 89% seen once. Treatment in this sample: 15 to 20 received Ad26.COV2.S at low or high dose, single or two shots; 5 received placebo; per-sample allocation not given. The samples date from day 63 after the first vaccine or placebo injection. The sequenced sample was peripheral blood, obtained in a trial of Ad26.COV2.S vaccine versus placebo. The receptors come from a person between 18 and 59 years old who received the Ad26.COV2.S COVID-19 vaccine or a placebo.

This clone was counted between two and nine times. The V gene is TRBV6-5, the J gene TRBJ2-5; D possibly corresponds to TRBD1 (5 bases). The germline V gene encodes CDR1 MNHEY and CDR2 SVGAGI. The V end was cut by 5 bases, the J end by 5 bases, with 15 bases between. The CDR3 is 14 residues long. The CDR3 DNA sequence: TGTGCCAGCAGTATAGAAGGGGTTAGGGAGACCCAGTACTTC. Encoded protein: CASSIEGVRETQYF.

J is TRBJ2-1 and V is TRBV27; 7 positions agree with TRBD2. V lost 6 bases to trimming and J lost 6 bases; unmatched junction nucleotides: 11. Germline V lookup: CDR1 MNHEY, CDR2 SMNVEV (reference sequence). The CDR3 runs 15 residues. In nucleotides, the CDR3 is TGTGCCAGCAGGTTCGGACTAGGGCCCGGCAATGAGCAGTTCTTC. This translates into CASRFGLGPGNEQFF.

There are a few counts of this clone. The genes are TRBV29-1 and TRBJ1-1, with D unresolved. Trimming cost V 7 bases and J 1 base, with 16 bases left between them. Germline CDR1 reads SQVTM; CDR2 reads ANQGSEA. The CDR3 is 14 amino acids. The CDR3 nucleotides are TGCAGCGCAAACGGAATTGGAGGGAACACTGAAGCTTTCTTT. Encoded protein: CSANGIGGNTEAFF.

V gene TRBV24-1 combines with J gene TRBJ1-2; D perhaps matches TRBD1 (5 bases). The CDR3 loop spans 15 amino acids. The germline gives CDR1 KGHDR, CDR2 SFDVKD. The V and J ends lost 4 bases and 7 bases respectively, with 18 bases between them. The CDR3 is CATSDANWGLGGYTF. The CDR3 DNA reads TGTGCCACCAGTGACGCTAATTGGGGGTTGGGTGGCTACACCTTC.

CDR3 bases: TGTGCCAGCAGCTTAGAAGGGGCCGTCAATGAGCAGTTCTTC. Translated, it gives CASSLEGAVNEQFF. The chain is built from TRBV7-2 and TRBJ2-1, with D perhaps matching TRBD1 (5 bases). This CDR3 has 14 residues. V dropped 1 base and J dropped 6 bases, with 10 bases sitting between them. Germline CDR1 is SGHTA and CDR2 is FQGNSA. The whole variable domain, filled in from reference TRBV7-2 and TRBJ2-1, reads GAGVSQSPSNKVTEKGKDVELRCDPISGHTALYWYRQSLGQGLEFLIYFQGNSAPDKSGLPSDRFSAERTGGSVSTLTIQRTQQEDSAVYLCASSLEGAVNEQFFGPGTRLTVL.

The chain employs TRBV10-3 and TRBJ2-3, with 13 positions matching TRBD2. With V trimmed by 5 bases and J by 1 base, 6 bases remained unmatched. Per the germline V gene, CDR1 is ENHRY and CDR2 is SYGVKD. The CDR3 totals 17 residues. DNA for the CDR3: TGTGCCATCAGTCCGGGACTAGCGGGAAGTGGCACAGATACGCAGTATTTT. Its protein product is CAISPGLAGSGTDTQYF.

The rearrangement uses TRBV6-6 and TRBJ2-5, with D unresolved. The germline V gene has CDR1 MNHNY and CDR2 SVGAGI (reference sequence). Trimming removed 6 bases at V and 4 bases at J, with 6 bases between. The CDR3 contains 11 residues. The CDR3 nucleotides read TGTGCCAGCAGCCCCGGAGAGACCCAGTACTTC. Its translation: CASSPGETQYF.

V gene TRBV10-3 combines with J gene TRBJ1-5; 7 nucleotides match TRBD1. This CDR3 comprises 15 residues. V lost 6 bases, J lost 5 bases, and 10 bases stayed unmatched. Germline V gene lookup returns CDR1 ENHRY and CDR2 SYGVKD. For the CDR3, the DNA is TGTGCCATCAGAGAAAGACAGGGCCTTGATCAGCCCCAGCATTTT. Amino acids: CAIRERQGLDQPQHF.

V usage is TRBV5-1 and J usage is TRBJ2-7; 7 bases map to TRBD1. V lost 3 bases and J lost 3; bases outside the gene matches: 9. CDR1 is SGHRS and CDR2 is YFSETQ in the germline V gene. The CDR3 is 15 amino acids. DNA for the CDR3: TGCGCCAGCAGCTGGACAGTAACAGGGGTCTACGAGCAGTACTTC. This gives the protein CASSWTVTGVYEQYF.

V gene TRBV6-5 combines with J gene TRBJ2-7; D is perhaps TRBD2 (6 bases). The CDR3 runs 13 residues. Per germline, CDR1 MNHEY and CDR2 SVGAGI. Trimming took off 4 bases at V and 3 bases at J, with 10 bases between the two ends. The CDR3 loop reads CASSSGSFYEQYF. The CDR3 region has the DNA TGTGCCAGCAGTTCCGGGAGTTTCTACGAGCAGTACTTC.

The gene calls are TRBV6-4 and TRBJ2-1, with TRBD2 identical over 13 bases. With V trimmed by 6 bases and J by 5 bases, 4 bases remained unmatched. The CDR3 has 15 amino acids. Germline V CDR1 and CDR2: MRHNA, SNTAGT. CDR3 sequence: CASSLLAGGDNEQFF. DNA for the CDR3: TGTGCCAGCAGCCTACTAGCGGGAGGGGACAATGAGCAGTTCTTC.

The chain employs TRBV2 and TRBJ1-5, with D possibly matching TRBD1 (6 bases). This CDR3 spans 15 amino acids. Germline CDR1 SNHLY, CDR2 FYNNEI. V was pared by 7 bases and J by 3 bases, with 16 bases between. The DNA for the CDR3 is TGTGCCAGCACCCTAGGGGGGGCCCCCAATCAGCCCCAGCATTTT. Its translation is CASTLGGAPNQPQHF.

V usage is TRBV28 and J usage is TRBJ2-7; weak D call: TRBD2 (6 bases). This CDR3 region has 15 residues. From germline, CDR1 is MDHEN and CDR2 SYDVKM. Trimming shortened V by 7 bases and J by 4 bases, and 20 bases separated the two germline ends. CDR3 nucleotides: TGTGCCAGCACCCCCTCGGGGGTAGGGTCGTACGAGCAGTACTTC. This encodes CASTPSGVGSYEQYF.

This chain joins TRBV6-6 and TRBJ1-5; TRBD1 matches at 9 bases. The CDR3 is made up of 17 amino acids. J gave up 1 base and V 5 bases, and 9 bases lay outside the gene matches. In germline, CDR1 is MNHNY, CDR2 SVGAGI (reference sequence). The CDR3: CASSPGTGMMSNQPQHF. In DNA, the CDR3 is TGTGCCAGCAGTCCTGGGACAGGGATGATGAGCAATCAGCCCCAGCATTTT.

The chain is built from TRBV10-1 and TRBJ2-4, with D possibly being TRBD2 (6 bases). Between the trimmed V and J ends, which lost 0 bases and 8 bases, there was a span of 14 bases. Germline V gene lookup returns CDR1 WNHNN and CDR2 SYGVQD (reference sequence). The CDR3 loop spans 15 amino acids. This chain's CDR3 is CASSESRVRGDIQYF. The DNA for the CDR3 is TGCGCCAGCAGTGAGTCCAGGGTACGCGGGGACATTCAGTACTTC.

The rearrangement uses TRBV6-2 or TRBV6-3 and TRBJ1-1; 8 bases align to TRBD1. The germline V gene encodes CDR1 MNHEY and CDR2 SVGEGT. Trimming at V came to 6 bases and at J to 6 bases, leaving 6 bases not matched to a gene. The CDR3 totals 13 residues. As DNA, the CDR3 is TGTGCCAGCAGCGACAGGGGTTGGGCTGAAGCTTTCTTT. Amino acid sequence: CASSDRGWAEAFF.

The chain is built from TRBV25-1 and TRBJ2-7; D is possibly TRBD1 or TRBD2 (6 bases each). The germline V gene has CDR1 MGHDK and CDR2 SYGVNS. The CDR3 totals 15 residues. Trimming pared 1 base from V and 0 bases from J, leaving 10 bases between. The CDR3 bases are TGTGCCAGCAGTGAATTTGGGGGGCTCTCCTACGAGCAGTACTTC. As protein: CASSEFGGLSYEQYF.

This clone was picked up a small number of times. The gene calls are TRBV6-5 and TRBJ1-3; D gene uncertain. V dropped 6 bases and J dropped 0 bases, with 12 bases sitting between them. Germline V lookup: CDR1 MNHEY, CDR2 SVGAGI. The length of the CDR3 is 15 residues. The CDR3 spells CASRPRPNSGNTIYF. The DNA of the CDR3 is TGTGCCAGCAGACCAAGGCCGAACTCTGGAAACACCATATATTTT.

V and J are TRBV28 and TRBJ2-3; no clear D gene. Germline CDR1 reads MDHEN; CDR2 reads SYDVKM. Trimming removed 3 bases from V and 6 bases from J, with 4 bases in between. The CDR3 spans 11 residues. CDR3 in DNA: TGTGCCAGCAGTTTTTCGGATACGCAGTATTTT. Its translation is CASSFSDTQYF.

The J gene is TRBJ1-4, the V gene TRBV4-3; D ambiguous. Trimming pared 0 bases from V and 7 bases from J, leaving 12 bases between. The CDR3 is made up of 15 amino acids. The germline gives CDR1 LGHNA, CDR2 YSLEER. The CDR3 sequence: CASSQDWRVGEKLFF. In DNA, the CDR3 is TGCGCCAGCAGCCAAGATTGGAGGGTGGGTGAAAAACTGTTTTTT.

This chain links TRBV6-2 or TRBV6-3 with TRBJ2-5; D is ambiguous. The V gene lost 2 bases and the J gene lost 5 bases, with 6 bases spanning the gap. The CDR3 has 12 amino acids. CDR1 and CDR2 from the germline V gene are MNHEY and SVGEGT. DNA of the CDR3: TGTGCCAGCAGTTACAGGGTTGAGACCCAGTACTTC. Its translation is CASSYRVETQYF.

The V gene is TRBV28, the J gene TRBJ2-7, with TRBD2 as a possible D gene (5 bases). This CDR3 comprises 13 residues. The germline V and J ends were trimmed by 8 bases and 0 bases, with 11 bases remaining between them. Germline assignment: CDR1 MDHEN and CDR2 SYDVKM. CDR3 sequence (DNA): TGTGCCAGCTTGGACGGGAACTCCTACGAGCAGTACTTC. Its protein is CASLDGNSYEQYF. Using reference TRBV28 and TRBJ2-7 for the parts outside the CDR3, the full variable domain is DVKVTQSSRYLVKRTGEKVFLECVQDMDHENMFWYRQDPGLGLRLIYFSYDVKMKEKGDIPEGYSVSREKKERFSLILESASTNQTSMYLCASLDGNSYEQYFGPGTRLTVT.

This clone was seen more than once but under ten times. The chain links TRBV3-1 (or the pseudogene TRBV3-2) to TRBJ2-1; D may be TRBD1 (6 bases). The germline V gene encodes CDR1 LGHDT and CDR2 YNNKEL (reference sequence). This CDR3 comprises 15 residues. Trimming shortened V by 0 bases and J by 7 bases, and 13 bases separated the two germline ends. This CDR3 reads CASSQDRRQANEQFF. CDR3 in DNA: TGTGCCAGCAGCCAAGATAGGAGACAGGCGAATGAGCAGTTCTTC.

V and J are TRBV28 and TRBJ2-7, with D perhaps TRBD1 (5 bases). Germline CDR1 MDHEN, CDR2 SYDVKM. The CDR3 sequence is 14 residues long. Between the trimmed V and J ends, which lost 7 bases and 4 bases, there was a span of 17 bases. The CDR3 DNA follows: TGTGCCAGCATCGCAGGGAAGGCTGGGTACGAGCAGTACTTC. Translated, it gives CASIAGKAGYEQYF.

This sequence joins TRBV10-3 and TRBJ2-3; TRBD2 is a possible D gene (6 bases). Trimming cost V 10 bases and J 1 base, with 12 bases left between them. This CDR3 is 13 amino acids long. CDR1 is ENHRY and CDR2 is SYGVKD in the germline V gene. The CDR3, as DNA: TGTGCCACCGAAGCGGGTGGCACAGATACGCAGTATTTT. Its translation is CATEAGGTDTQYF.

The chain couples TRBV18 to TRBJ1-5; D remains unclear. Germline V gene data show CDR1 as KGHSH and CDR2 as LQKENI. The CDR3 runs 13 residues. The V end was cut by 4 bases, the J end by 0 bases, with 4 bases between. The CDR3 bases are TGTGCCAGCTCACAAGATAGCAATCAGCCCCAGCATTTT. Residues: CASSQDSNQPQHF.

The chain recombines TRBV12-1 with TRBJ1-1; the DNA was not used to check the table's D call, TRBD1. TRBV12-1 is marked as a pseudogene. This CDR3 comprises 15 residues. In DNA, the CDR3 is TGTGCCAGCAGCCCTCGGACAGGGGGCATCACTGAAGCTTTCTTT. Its protein is CASSPRTGGITEAFF.

This chain connects TRBV6-5 to TRBJ2-1, with D possibly being TRBD1 or TRBD2 (5 bases each). This CDR3 is 15 amino acids long. Trimming left V 5 bases short and J 6 bases short, with 17 bases between. Germline CDR1 MNHEY, CDR2 SVGAGI. Here the CDR3 reads CASSQGYGTINEQFF. The CDR3 nucleotides are TGTGCCAGCAGTCAGGGATACGGGACCATCAATGAGCAGTTCTTC.